Shown below are 7 T cell receptor beta chains from a single sample sequenced in a study of blood T cell repertoires in COVID-19. Clones were sequenced by immunoSEQ multiplex PCR, and TCRdb holds only the in-frame ones, with some missing. There are some 200,000 clones in the sample; about 85% occur only once, and 4.5% to 6% lies in the top ten. Sample: peripheral blood. These receptors were obtained from a woman aged 55-75 years who had recovered from COVID-19.

The V and J genes are TRBV11-3 and TRBJ2-2; 7 bases match TRBD2. The CDR3 runs to 15 residues. Germline loops: CDR1 SGHNT, CDR2 YENEEA. Trimming at V came to 3 bases and at J to 3 bases, leaving 4 bases not matched to a gene. The CDR3 bases are TGTGCCAGCAGCTTGGCGGGGGAATACACCGGGGAGCTGTTTTTT. This codes for CASSLAGEYTGELFF. Complete variable domain (other parts from reference TRBV11-3 and TRBJ2-2): EAGVVQSPRYKIIEKKQPVAFWCNPISGHNTLYWYLQNLGQGPELLIRYENEEAVDDSQLPKDRFSAERLKGVDSTLKIQPAELGDSAVYLCASSLAGEYTGELFFGEGSRLTVL.

J is TRBJ2-5 and V is TRBV11-2; D gene ambiguous. V was shortened by 6 bases and J by 5 bases, with 13 bases between the two germline ends. The CDR3 loop spans 13 amino acids. Germline CDR1 SGHAT, CDR2 FQNNGV. The CDR3 spells CASRTLQAETQYF. CDR3 DNA sequence: TGTGCCAGCAGGACGCTGCAGGCGGAGACCCAGTACTTC.

V usage is TRBV5-8 and J usage is TRBJ2-2; the match to TRBD1 covers 10 bases. The length of the CDR3 is 17 residues. J gave up 1 base and V 2 bases, and 5 bases lay outside the gene matches. Germline V CDR1 and CDR2: SGHTS, YDEGEE. CDR3 region: CASSFWGQGRNTGELFF. CDR3 nucleotide sequence: TGTGCCAGCAGCTTTTGGGGACAGGGGCGGAACACCGGGGAGCTGTTTTTT.

The chain uses TRBV19 and TRBJ2-7; no clear D. V was pared by 2 bases and J by 2 bases, with 10 bases between. The germline gives CDR1 LNHDA, CDR2 SQIVND (reference sequence). The CDR3 is 14 amino acids. The CDR3 here is CASSIFGGTYEQYF. The CDR3 DNA follows: TGTGCCAGTAGTATATTCGGCGGAACCTACGAGCAGTACTTC.

The chain links TRBV11-3 to TRBJ2-5; tentatively, D is TRBD1 (7 bases). Germline CDR1 and CDR2: SGHNT and YENEEA. The CDR3 spans 15 residues. V was pared by 1 base and J by 3 bases, with 12 bases between. The CDR3 loop reads CASSLVGRGEETQYF. The CDR3 region has the DNA TGTGCCAGCAGCTTAGTGGGCAGGGGGGAAGAGACCCAGTACTTC.

This sequence joins TRBV30 and TRBJ2-1; TRBD1 agrees at 8 bases. This CDR3 region has 13 residues. With 2 bases clipped from V and 7 bases from J, the junction kept 4 bases outside the gene matches. Germline lookup yields CDR1 GTSNPN and CDR2 SVGIG (reference sequence). CDR3 DNA sequence: TGTGCCTGGAGTTCTGACAGGGGTAATGAGCAGTTCTTC. Translated: CAWSSDRGNEQFF.

The chain is built from TRBV24-1 and TRBJ2-1; 9 bases agree with TRBD1. This CDR3 has 16 residues. CDR1 and CDR2 (germline): KGHDR, SFDVKD. The trim removed 4 bases at V and 4 bases at J, leaving 7 bases unmatched. The DNA of the CDR3 is TGTGCCACCAGTGACTCGGGACAGGGCCCTTACAATGAGCAGTTCTTC. Translated: CATSDSGQGPYNEQFF.